This record looks at one T cell receptor beta chain sequence and its context. No antigen is known for it. At survey level, the immunoSEQ assay was run in its v3.0 version. TCRdb's copy holds only in-frame clones and misses some; the assay was immunoSEQ multiplex PCR. The table lists around 21,000 clones, roughly 84% of them singletons. The data belong to a study of long-term antiretroviral therapy in people with HIV. Whole-study results and caveats: Repertoire composition at all time points was dominated by clones that had expanded before ART. Repertoires looked antigen-experienced, with only a slight naive shift after ART. The data indicate that diversity increased after ART but remained below transplant donor controls.

Each sample contained roughly 0.95-11 million cryopreserved PBMC, thawed before DNA extraction. V lost 3 bases to trimming and J lost 4 bases, with 7 bases between them. Looked up from germline, CDR1 is SGDLS and CDR2 is YYNGEE. The CDR3 length is 13 residues. J is TRBJ2-2 and V is TRBV9; D gene unclear. The source was unsorted PBMCs, collected at the start of antiretroviral therapy. This clonotype originated in a man aged 45-65 years with HIV. This CDR3 is CASSAIPTGELFF. Here the CDR3 DNA reads TGTGCCAGCAGCGCCATCCCCACCGGGGAGCTGTTTTTT.